This is a list of T cell receptor beta chains from one sample in a study of response to subunit inactivated influenza vaccine. TCRdb ran MiXCR on the RT-PCR reads and lists one entry per CDR3 protein. Of just over 300,000 distinct CDR3 sequences listed, approximately 21% are singletons. The sequencing used PBMCs from blood, collected approximately 20 months after vaccination. These receptors were obtained from a man in his fifties or sixties who received an inactivated influenza vaccine. The CDR3 runs from the conserved cysteine through the conserved F or W. Each record gives: D gene, V gene, J gene, clone size, CDR3 protein, CDR3 DNA. A D gene is named only where the DNA matches it firmly. A clone size is listed for some rows: how often the clone was seen (once, few, many), or a class if it is expanded.

D: NA
V: TRBV12-3/TRBV12-4
J: TRBJ1-3
size: NA
CDR3: CASEDSFSGNTIYF
DNA: TGTGCCAGCGAGGACAGTTTTTCTGGAAACACCATATATTTT

D: NA
V: TRBV20-1
J: TRBJ1-2
size: few
CDR3: CSARDLNYWAGKSYGYTF
DNA: TGCAGTGCTAGAGATTTAAACTATTGGGCAGGGAAGAGCTATGGCTACACCTTC

D: TRBD1
V: TRBV5-5
J: TRBJ2-1
size: few
CDR3: CASSLRTGGGVEQFF
DNA: TGTGCCAGCAGCTTGAGGACAGGGGGCGGGGTTGAGCAGTTCTTC

D: NA
V: TRBV6-5
J: TRBJ1-4
size: NA
CDR3: CASSYSRGINEKQFF
DNA: TGTGCCAGCAGTTACTCGAGGGGTATCAATGAAAAACAGTTTTTT

D: NA
V: TRBV7-2
J: TRBJ1-1
size: NA
CDR3: CASSLEDFTEAFF
DNA: TGTGCCAGCAGCTTAGAGGATTTCACTGAAGCTTTCTTT

D: TRBD1
V: TRBV29-1
J: TRBJ2-1
size: few
CDR3: CSVAKTGGNEQFF
DNA: TGCAGCGTTGCAAAGACAGGGGGAAATGAGCAGTTCTTC

D: NA
V: TRBV6-1
J: TRBJ1-5
size: many
CDR3: CASRRRSDLSQHF
DNA: TGTGCCAGCCGCCGCAGGAGCGATTTGTCCCAGCATTTT

D: NA
V: TRBV20-1
J: TRBJ1-1
size: few
CDR3: CSARDSRGAAEAFF
DNA: TGCAGTGCTAGAGATTCGAGGGGGGCCGCTGAAGCTTTCTTT

D: NA
V: TRBV6-5
J: TRBJ1-5
size: few
CDR3: CASSYPGRGRDQPQHF
DNA: TGTGCCAGCAGTTACCCAGGTAGGGGCAGGGATCAGCCCCAGCATTTT

D: TRBD2
V: TRBV9
J: TRBJ2-3
size: NA
CDR3: CASSVGLAGRTDTQYF
DNA: TGTGCCAGCAGCGTAGGCCTAGCGGGAAGAACAGATACGCAGTATTTT

D: TRBD1
V: TRBV29-1
J: TRBJ1-3
size: few
CDR3: CSVALRTGGAEGNTIYF
DNA: TGCAGCGTTGCCCTTAGGACAGGGGGCGCAGAAGGAAACACCATATATTTT

D: TRBD2
V: TRBV6-5
J: TRBJ2-5
size: few
CDR3: CASSYPSGDNQETQYF
DNA: TGTGCCAGCAGTTACCCGAGCGGGGATAACCAAGAGACCCAGTACTTC

D: TRBD2
V: TRBV20-1
J: TRBJ2-1
size: NA
CDR3: CSARELAGGFSDEQFF
DNA: TGCAGTGCTAGAGAACTAGCGGGGGGCTTCTCGGATGAGCAGTTCTTC

D: NA
V: TRBV20-1
J: TRBJ1-1
size: NA
CDR3: CSAKTGMNTEAFF
DNA: TGCAGTGCTAAGACGGGTATGAACACTGAAGCTTTCTTT

D: TRBD1
V: TRBV5-1
J: TRBJ1-1
size: few
CDR3: CASSRQTGPTEAFF
DNA: TGCGCCAGCAGCCGACAGACAGGGCCCACTGAAGCTTTCTTT

D: TRBD2
V: TRBV6-5
J: TRBJ2-1
size: NA
CDR3: CASSSSGTSWDEQFF
DNA: TGTGCCAGCAGTTCATCCGGGACTAGTTGGGATGAGCAGTTCTTC

D: NA
V: TRBV7-9
J: TRBJ2-3
size: NA
CDR3: CASSPTGGNTDTQYF
DNA: TGTGCCAGCAGCCCAACCGGAGGGAACACAGATACGCAGTATTTT

D: TRBD1
V: TRBV5-1
J: TRBJ1-3
size: many
CDR3: CASRTGDGNTIYF
DNA: TGCGCCAGCCGGACAGGGGACGGAAACACCATATATTTT

D: TRBD1
V: TRBV7-2
J: TRBJ1-2
size: NA
CDR3: CASSAPARTGSRYGYTF
DNA: TGTGCCAGCAGCGCGCCCGCTCGGACAGGGTCGCGGTATGGCTACACCTTC

D: NA
V: TRBV7-8
J: TRBJ1-4
size: few
CDR3: CASSLGGVAEKLFF
DNA: TGTGCCAGCAGCTTAGGGGGGGTTGCCGAAAAACTGTTTTTT

D: NA
V: TRBV7-2
J: TRBJ2-7
size: NA
CDR3: CASSSRNTQGTAQYF
DNA: TGTGCCAGCAGCTCTAGAAACACGCAGGGGACCGCGCAGTACTTC

D: NA
V: TRBV28
J: TRBJ2-1
size: once
CDR3: CASSPDRLLNEQFF
DNA: TGTGCCAGCAGTCCCGACAGGCTCCTCAATGAGCAGTTCTTC

D: NA
V: TRBV7-8
J: TRBJ1-5
size: NA
CDR3: CASSLIPMGQSNQPQHF
DNA: TGTGCCAGCAGCTTAATTCCCATGGGGCAGAGCAATCAGCCCCAGCATTTT

D: NA
V: TRBV12-3/TRBV12-4
J: TRBJ1-6
size: few
CDR3: CASSPIQGERWNSPLHF
DNA: TGTGCCAGCAGTCCAATACAGGGCGAGCGGTGGAATTCACCCCTCCACTTT

D: NA
V: TRBV6-1
J: TRBJ2-3
size: NA
CDR3: CASRGGAGNTDTQYF
DNA: TGTGCCAGCCGTGGCGGGGCCGGGAACACAGATACGCAGTATTTT

D: NA
V: TRBV19
J: TRBJ2-3
size: few
CDR3: CASTGADTQYF
DNA: TGTGCCAGTACAGGGGCAGATACGCAGTATTTT

D: NA
V: TRBV5-1
J: TRBJ2-1
size: NA
CDR3: CASRESSYNEQFF
DNA: TGCGCCAGCAGAGAGAGCTCCTACAATGAGCAGTTCTTC

D: NA
V: TRBV15
J: TRBJ2-3
size: NA
CDR3: CATSSALRGQWYF
DNA: TGTGCCACCAGCAGCGCCCTGCGGGGGCAATGGTATTTT

D: NA
V: TRBV27
J: TRBJ2-7
size: NA
CDR3: CASSLAGQNEQYF
DNA: TGTGCCAGCAGTTTGGCTGGACAGAACGAGCAGTACTTC

D: NA
V: TRBV5-5
J: TRBJ1-1
size: NA
CDR3: CASSYWGVGEAFF
DNA: TGTGCCAGCAGCTACTGGGGGGTCGGTGAAGCTTTCTTT

D: TRBD1
V: TRBV29-1
J: TRBJ1-2
size: many
CDR3: CSIRDSYGYTF
DNA: TGCAGCATCCGGGACAGCTATGGCTACACCTTC

D: TRBD1
V: TRBV4-3
J: TRBJ1-4
size: few
CDR3: CASSQDPGGSEKLFF
DNA: TGCGCCAGCAGCCAGGATCCAGGGGGAAGTGAAAAACTGTTTTTT

D: TRBD1
V: TRBV7-2
J: TRBJ2-7
size: few
CDR3: CASSLVAGGHEQYF
DNA: TGTGCCAGCAGCTTAGTAGCAGGGGGCCACGAGCAGTACTTC

D: NA
V: TRBV4-3
J: TRBJ2-5
size: few
CDR3: CASSQGPSGQETQYF
DNA: TGCGCCAGCAGCCAAGGTCCCAGCGGTCAAGAGACCCAGTACTTC

D: TRBD1
V: TRBV19
J: TRBJ1-5
size: few
CDR3: CASNRGRGQPQHF
DNA: TGTGCCAGCAACAGGGGGCGAGGTCAGCCCCAGCATTTT

D: NA
V: TRBV9
J: TRBJ2-1
size: few
CDR3: CASSVDNNEQFF
DNA: TGTGCCAGCAGCGTAGATAATAATGAGCAGTTCTTC

D: NA
V: TRBV7-2
J: TRBJ2-1
size: few
CDR3: CASSSMGYNEQFF
DNA: TGTGCCAGCAGCAGTATGGGGTACAATGAGCAGTTCTTC